One and the same sample provided the 17 T cell receptor beta chains below, sequenced in a study of human T cells and chemical hapten exposure. One entry per CDR3 protein results from TCRdb running MiXCR on the RACE reads. Among tens of thousands of distinct CDR3 sequences, approximately 10% were seen once, and the ten largest hold roughly 2.1%. Time point reported: patch test 3, about 24 weeks after DPC sensitization. As for treatment: therapeutic diphenylcyclopropenone sensitization with weekly scalp DPC. The starting material was whole blood, obtained in connection with sensitization to the hapten diphenylcyclopropenone (DPC). Receptors were obtained from a woman younger than 45 with alopecia areata. Some clones in this sample may be carry-over from other donors' samples.

The rearrangement uses TRBV7-2 and TRBJ1-1; no firm D call. The V end lost 0 bases, the J end lost 7 bases, and 9 bases lay between the germline ends. Looked up from germline, CDR1 is SGHTA and CDR2 is FQGNSA. The CDR3 is 13 residues long. CDR3 bases: TGTGCCAGCAGCTTAGCCGGGGTCGGTGAAGCTTTCTTT. It specifies CASSLAGVGEAFF. Complete variable domain (other parts from reference TRBV7-2 and TRBJ1-1): GAGVSQSPSNKVTEKGKDVELRCDPISGHTALYWYRQSLGQGLEFLIYFQGNSAPDKSGLPSDRFSAERTGGSVSTLTIQRTQQEDSAVYLCASSLAGVGEAFFGQGTRLTVV.

There are a few counts of this clonotype. V gene TRBV7-6 combines with J gene TRBJ2-7; 10 nucleotides agree with TRBD1. The germline CDR1 and CDR2 sequences are SGHVS and FNYEAQ. J was trimmed by 10 bases and V by 5 bases; bases with no gene match: 11. This CDR3 is built from 14 residues. The CDR3: CASSIGTGDRDQYF. Here the CDR3 DNA reads TGTGCCAGCAGCATTGGGACAGGGGACAGGGACCAGTACTTC.

This clonotype was detected many times. The J gene is TRBJ1-1, the V gene TRBV28, with a weak D call TRBD1 (5 bases). Trimming took off 8 bases at V and 5 bases at J, with 21 bases between the two ends. The CDR3 contains 15 residues. Per germline, CDR1 MDHEN and CDR2 SYDVKM. The CDR3 loop reads CASVPGSVKRTEAFF. CDR3 sequence (DNA): TGTGCCAGCGTTCCAGGGTCGGTGAAGAGAACTGAAGCTTTCTTT. Filled out from reference TRBV28 and TRBJ1-1, the complete variable domain reads DVKVTQSSRYLVKRTGEKVFLECVQDMDHENMFWYRQDPGLGLRLIYFSYDVKMKEKGDIPEGYSVSREKKERFSLILESASTNQTSMYLCASVPGSVKRTEAFFGQGTRLTVV.

This clonotype was recorded many times. V gene TRBV5-4 combines with J gene TRBJ2-5, with a weak D call TRBD2 (6 bases). CDR1 and CDR2 (germline): SGHNT, YYREEE (reference sequence). The ends were cut back, 4 bases at V and 5 bases at J, with 24 bases in the middle. The CDR3 is 17 residues long. In DNA, the CDR3 is TGTGCCAGCAGCACGCCCTTGGCCGGGACTGGAGGGGAGACCCAGTACTTC. Translated, it gives CASSTPLAGTGGETQYF.

The CDR3 nucleotides read TGCAGCGGATGGGAAACTGAAGCTTTCTTT. This gives the protein CSGWETEAFF. The chain joins TRBV29-1 to TRBJ1-1; D unresolved. Deletions cut 7 bases from V and 5 bases from J, with 8 bases between. The CDR3 totals 10 residues. In germline, CDR1 is SQVTM, CDR2 ANQGSEA.

The V call is TRBV14, the J call TRBJ2-7; TRBD2 aligns across 11 bases. Germline values: CDR1 SGHDN, CDR2 FVKESK. The J segment lost 3 bases and the V segment lost 2 bases, leaving 12 bases of the junction unmatched. The CDR3 loop spans 18 amino acids. The DNA for the CDR3 is TGTGCCAGCAGCCAATCGGTACTAGCGGGGGACCCTATCTACGAGCAGTACTTC. It codes for CASSQSVLAGDPIYEQYF.

This clonotype was picked up many times. This rearrangement joins TRBV20-1 to TRBJ2-7; TRBD2 might be the D (5 bases). The CDR3 covers 16 residues. Germline CDR1 and CDR2: DFQATT and SNEGSKA (reference sequence). V lost 4 bases and J lost 0, with 19 bases in between. The CDR3 region has the DNA TGCAGTGCTACCCCGCGGCCAGCGGTGAGCTCCTACGAGCAGTACTTC. It yields the protein CSATPRPAVSSYEQYF.

This clonotype has a handful of counts. The chain carries TRBV18 and TRBJ2-4; perhaps TRBD2 as D (5 bases). There are 16 residues in the CDR3. Germline CDR1 reads KGHSH; CDR2 reads LQKENI. Trimming removed 3 bases at V and 6 bases at J, with 18 bases between. Written as DNA, the CDR3 is TGTGCCAGCTCACCCATCGAAGTGCAGCGGCTAAACATTCAGTACTTC. Amino acid sequence: CASSPIEVQRLNIQYF.

This clonotype was counted between two and nine times. The chain uses TRBV28 and TRBJ1-1; 8 nucleotides line up with TRBD1. The V and J ends lost 7 bases and 0 bases, in that order; junction bases with no gene match: 10. The V gene's germline CDR1 is MDHEN and CDR2 SYDVKM. The CDR3 runs to 16 residues. In DNA form, the CDR3 reads TGTGCCAGCATCCCGACAGGGGCCCAAATGAACACTGAAGCTTTCTTT. It codes for CASIPTGAQMNTEAFF.

This chain uses TRBV6-5 with TRBJ2-2; no clear D gene. The germline V and J ends were trimmed by 10 bases and 0 bases, with 12 bases remaining between them. There are 14 residues in the CDR3. Germline V CDR1 and CDR2: MNHEY, SVGAGI. This CDR3 reads CATVDSTNTGELFF. CDR3 nucleotides: TGTGCCACCGTCGACTCCACGAACACCGGGGAGCTGTTTTTT.

In this sample, this clonotype turned up many times. The chain links TRBV10-2 to TRBJ1-1, with 8 positions matching TRBD1. The length of the CDR3 is 15 residues. Germline V lookup: CDR1 WSHSY, CDR2 SAAADI. The junction had 5 bases not matched to a gene; V was cut back by 5 bases and J by 0 bases. The CDR3 is CASSRAGGMNTEAFF. The CDR3 nucleotides are TGCGCCAGCAGTCGGGCAGGGGGCATGAACACTGAAGCTTTCTTT.

This clonotype was seen many times. This CDR3 is CASSKVAELNSNQPQHF. DNA for the CDR3: TGTGCCAGCAGCAAAGTGGCAGAACTAAACAGCAATCAGCCCCAGCATTTT. This chain uses TRBV21-1 with TRBJ1-5. TRBV21-1 constitutes a pseudogene. The CDR3 sequence is 17 residues long.

This clonotype turned up a few times. This chain links TRBV6-2 or TRBV6-3 with TRBJ2-7; tentative D call: TRBD2 (6 bases). Germline V gene data show CDR1 as MNHEY and CDR2 as SVGEGT. The CDR3 consists of 13 residues. V shed 6 bases and J shed 4 bases, with 13 bases lying between them. This CDR3 reads CASSTQGGYEQYF. CDR3 bases: TGTGCCAGCAGCACCCAAGGAGGGTACGAGCAGTACTTC.

The table lists this clonotype with many counts. This sequence joins TRBV19 and TRBJ1-2, with no clear D. Trimming took off 6 bases at V and 7 bases at J, with 21 bases between the two ends. The CDR3 consists of 15 residues. Germline V CDR1 and CDR2: LNHDA, SQIVND (reference sequence). The CDR3 spells CASRTTGHFFGGYTF. CDR3 sequence (DNA): TGTGCCAGTAGAACAACCGGGCACTTTTTCGGTGGCTACACCTTC.

This clonotype has more than one count but fewer than ten. Written as DNA, the CDR3 is TGCGCCAGCAGCTTGACTAGCGGGAGGTACAATGAGCAGTTCTTC. Protein sequence: CASSLTSGRYNEQFF. V and J are TRBV5-1 and TRBJ2-1; 12 bases map to TRBD2. Germline CDR1 and CDR2: SGHRS and YFSETQ. This CDR3 is built from 15 residues. Unmatched junction bases numbered 0, after V lost 1 base and J lost 4 bases.

J is TRBJ2-2 and V is TRBV6-2 or TRBV6-3; a weak D match, TRBD1 (6 bases). Trimming removed 7 bases from V and 6 bases from J, with 15 bases in between. Germline V gene lookup returns CDR1 MNHEY and CDR2 SVGEGT. The CDR3 contains 14 residues. The CDR3 loop is CASIDSGAPGELFF. The CDR3 nucleotides are TGTGCCAGCATCGATTCAGGGGCTCCCGGGGAGCTGTTTTTT.

This clonotype has more than one count but fewer than ten. The chain uses TRBV12-3 or TRBV12-4 and TRBJ1-2; a weak D match, TRBD1 (5 bases). This CDR3 is 16 amino acids long. Trimming shortened V by 7 bases and J by 7 bases, and 25 bases separated the two germline ends. Written as DNA, the CDR3 is TGTGCCAGCACCCTGACCCCCAGCAAAAAGGGACTTGGCTACACCTTC. Translation gives CASTLTPSKKGLGYTF.